The source of this T cell receptor beta chain is a study of post-analysis software for immune sequencing data. The overall study: The disease courses covered relapsing-remitting, secondary progressive and progressive-relapsing multiple sclerosis. Broader study findings: When compared against controls, multiple sclerosis patients showed significantly lower normalized Chao1 diversity. About 5 TRBV segments (TRBV5-6, TRBV5-1 and TRBV20-1 among them) occurred more frequently in patients than in controls.

V lost 2 bases to trimming and J lost 6 bases, with 14 bases between them. CDR1 and CDR2 from the germline V gene are DFQATT and SNEGSKA (reference sequence). The CDR3 extends over 14 amino acids. Unique molecular identifiers were present in the TCR beta cDNA libraries. Input amounts of about 0.85 to 11 million T cells were used. These gave about 500,000 cDNA molecules, so each molecule approximated one T cell. TCRdb re-analysed the PCR reads in MiXCR, keeping a single row per CDR3 protein. The data contain roughly 800,000 distinct CDR3 sequences, approximately 50% of them seen just once; the ten biggest clones take up roughly 4.4%. About this clonotype itself: Its antigen is currently unknown.

This clonotype originated in a girl aged 5 to 17 with multiple sclerosis. Sample: blood. V and J are TRBV20-1 and TRBJ1-5, with D tentatively TRBD1 (5 bases). The CDR3 DNA reads TGCAGTGCTAGACTCGGGCAGGGCCGTCAGCCCCAGCATTTT. Translating it yields CSARLGQGRQPQHF.